This TCR beta chain was identified in a study of blood T cells in healthy people across ages. Study-level results: Possibly confounding the expanded clonotype changes was the fact that donor CMV status was unknown.

Every donor contributed around 10 milliliters of peripheral blood by blood draw. The study isolated at least 6.5 million PBMCs from each sample. At least 5 micrograms of total RNA were extracted per sample. A second PCR of roughly 7 to 11 cycles used a sample-barcoded 5' primer and a J-beta primer mix. TCRdb analysed the 5' RACE reads with MiXCR anew, one entry per CDR3 protein. The sample holds about 1.8 million distinct CDR3 sequences, 40% to 55% seen once. Germline loops: CDR1 LNHNV, CDR2 YYDKDF (reference sequence). This CDR3 spans 15 amino acids. Worth noting for this clonotype: No antigen is known for it.

The clonotype comes from a woman in her thirties or forties in good health. This chain joins TRBV15 and TRBJ2-5, with 12 bases aligning to TRBD2. Gene TRBJ2-7 matches the end of the DNA better, so the J call may be wrong. Sequencing used blood. CDR3 protein: CATSRTSGGLYEQYF. CDR3 DNA sequence: TGTGCCACCAGCAGGACTAGCGGGGGCCTCTACGAGCAGTACTTC.